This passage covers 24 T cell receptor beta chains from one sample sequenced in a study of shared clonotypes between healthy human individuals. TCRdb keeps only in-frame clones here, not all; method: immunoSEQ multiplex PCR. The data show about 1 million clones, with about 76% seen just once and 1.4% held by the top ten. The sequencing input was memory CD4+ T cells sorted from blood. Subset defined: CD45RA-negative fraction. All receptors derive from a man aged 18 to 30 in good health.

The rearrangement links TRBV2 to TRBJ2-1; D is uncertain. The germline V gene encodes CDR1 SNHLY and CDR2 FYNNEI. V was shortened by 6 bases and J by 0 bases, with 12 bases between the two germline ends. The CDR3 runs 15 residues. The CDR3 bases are TGTGCCAGCAGGGGCACAGTCAGCTCCTACAATGAGCAGTTCTTC. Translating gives CASRGTVSSYNEQFF.

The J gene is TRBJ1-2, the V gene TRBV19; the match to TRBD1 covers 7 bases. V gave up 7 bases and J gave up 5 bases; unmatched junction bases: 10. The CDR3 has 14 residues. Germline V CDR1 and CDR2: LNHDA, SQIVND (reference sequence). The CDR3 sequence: CASNGEQGIYGYTF. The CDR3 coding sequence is TGTGCCAGTAATGGAGAACAGGGGATTTATGGCTACACCTTC.

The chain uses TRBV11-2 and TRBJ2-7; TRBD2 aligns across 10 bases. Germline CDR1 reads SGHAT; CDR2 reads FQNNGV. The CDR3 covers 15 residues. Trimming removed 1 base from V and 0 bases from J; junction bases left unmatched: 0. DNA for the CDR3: TGTGCCAGCAGCTTAGCTAGCGGGAGCTCCTACGAGCAGTACTTC. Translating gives CASSLASGSSYEQYF. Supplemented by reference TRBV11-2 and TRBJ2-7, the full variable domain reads EAGVAQSPRYKIIEKRQSVAFWCNPISGHATLYWYQQILGQGPKLLIQFQNNGVVDDSQLPKDRFSAERLKGVDSTLKIQPAKLEDSAVYLCASSLASGSSYEQYFGPGTRLTVT.

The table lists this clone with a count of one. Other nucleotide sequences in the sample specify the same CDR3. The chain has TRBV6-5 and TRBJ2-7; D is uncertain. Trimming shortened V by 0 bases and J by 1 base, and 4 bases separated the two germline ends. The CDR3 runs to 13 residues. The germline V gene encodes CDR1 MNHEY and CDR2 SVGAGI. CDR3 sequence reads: CASSYSGSYEQYF. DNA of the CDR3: TGTGCCAGCAGTTACTCAGGGTCCTACGAGCAGTACTTC.

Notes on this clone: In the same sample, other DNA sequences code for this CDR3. The CDR3 loop is CASSPNTEAFF. The CDR3 DNA reads TGTGCCAGCTCACCAAACACTGAAGCTTTCTTT. The V gene is TRBV18, the J gene TRBJ1-1, with D unresolved. The CDR3 is 11 amino acids. V shed 2 bases and J shed 2 bases, with 0 bases lying between them. CDR1 and CDR2 from the germline V gene are KGHSH and LQKENI.

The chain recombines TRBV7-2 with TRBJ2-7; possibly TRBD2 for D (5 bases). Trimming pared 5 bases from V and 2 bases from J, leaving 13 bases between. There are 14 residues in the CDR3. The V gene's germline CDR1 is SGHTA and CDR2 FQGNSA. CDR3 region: CASSPDERTYEQYF. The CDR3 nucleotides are TGTGCCAGCAGCCCAGACGAGCGGACCTACGAGCAGTACTTC. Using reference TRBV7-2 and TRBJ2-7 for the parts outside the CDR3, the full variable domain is GAGVSQSPSNKVTEKGKDVELRCDPISGHTALYWYRQSLGQGLEFLIYFQGNSAPDKSGLPSDRFSAERTGGSVSTLTIQRTQQEDSAVYLCASSPDERTYEQYFGPGTRLTVT.

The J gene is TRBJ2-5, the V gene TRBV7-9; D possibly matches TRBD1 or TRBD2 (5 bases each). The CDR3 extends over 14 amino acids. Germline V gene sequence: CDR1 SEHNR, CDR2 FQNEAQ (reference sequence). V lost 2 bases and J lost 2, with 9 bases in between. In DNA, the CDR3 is TGTGCCAGCAGCTTACACGGGACGCAAGAGACCCAGTACTTC. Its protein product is CASSLHGTQETQYF. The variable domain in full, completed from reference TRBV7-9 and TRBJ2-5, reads DTGVSQNPRHKITKRGQNVTFRCDPISEHNRLYWYRQTLGQGPEFLTYFQNEAQLEKSRLLSDRFSAERPKGSFSTLEIQRTEQGDSAMYLCASSLHGTQETQYFGPGTRLLVL.

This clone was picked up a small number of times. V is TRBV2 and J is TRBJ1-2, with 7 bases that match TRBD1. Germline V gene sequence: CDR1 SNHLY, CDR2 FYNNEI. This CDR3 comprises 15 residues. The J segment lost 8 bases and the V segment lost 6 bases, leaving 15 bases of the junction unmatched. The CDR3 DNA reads TGTGCCAGCAGACCGGGACAGCTAACACCCTCGGGCTACACCTTC. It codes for CASRPGQLTPSGYTF.

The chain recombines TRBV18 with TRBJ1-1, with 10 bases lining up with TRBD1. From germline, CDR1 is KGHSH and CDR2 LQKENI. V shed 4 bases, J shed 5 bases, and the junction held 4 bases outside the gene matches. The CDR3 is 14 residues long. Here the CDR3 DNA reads TGTGCCAGCTCACTGGGACAGGGGAAAACTGAAGCTTTCTTT. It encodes CASSLGQGKTEAFF.

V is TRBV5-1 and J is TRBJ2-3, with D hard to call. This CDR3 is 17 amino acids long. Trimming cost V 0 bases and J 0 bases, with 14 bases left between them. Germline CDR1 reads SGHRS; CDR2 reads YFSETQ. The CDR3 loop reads CASSLAVSASSTDTQYF. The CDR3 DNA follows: TGCGCCAGCAGCTTGGCCGTGAGCGCTTCTAGCACAGATACGCAGTATTTT.

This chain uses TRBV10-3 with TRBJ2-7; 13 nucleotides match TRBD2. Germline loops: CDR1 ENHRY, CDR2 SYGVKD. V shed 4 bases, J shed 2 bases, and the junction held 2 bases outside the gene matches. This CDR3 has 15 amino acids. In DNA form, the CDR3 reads TGTGCCATCAGTGGGACTAGCGGGAGTACCTACGAGCAGTACTTC. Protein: CAISGTSGSTYEQYF.

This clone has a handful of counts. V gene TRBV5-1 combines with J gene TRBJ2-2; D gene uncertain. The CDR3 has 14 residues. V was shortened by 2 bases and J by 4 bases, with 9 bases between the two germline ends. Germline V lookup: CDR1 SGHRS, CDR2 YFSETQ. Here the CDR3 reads CASSLPQPTGELFF. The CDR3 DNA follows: TGCGCCAGCAGCTTACCACAGCCCACCGGGGAGCTGTTTTTT.

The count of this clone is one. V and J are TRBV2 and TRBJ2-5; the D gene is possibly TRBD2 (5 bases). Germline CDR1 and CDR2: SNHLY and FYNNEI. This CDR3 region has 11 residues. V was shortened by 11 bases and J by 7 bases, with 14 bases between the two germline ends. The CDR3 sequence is CASDGEGTQYF. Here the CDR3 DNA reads TGTGCCTCGGACGGGGAAGGGACCCAGTACTTC.

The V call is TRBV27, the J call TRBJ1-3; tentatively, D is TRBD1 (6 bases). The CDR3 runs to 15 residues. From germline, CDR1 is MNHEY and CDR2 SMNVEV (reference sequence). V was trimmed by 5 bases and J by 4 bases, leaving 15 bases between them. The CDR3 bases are TGTGCCAGCAGTGTGAGGGGGATTGGGGGAAACACCATATATTTT. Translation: CASSVRGIGGNTIYF.

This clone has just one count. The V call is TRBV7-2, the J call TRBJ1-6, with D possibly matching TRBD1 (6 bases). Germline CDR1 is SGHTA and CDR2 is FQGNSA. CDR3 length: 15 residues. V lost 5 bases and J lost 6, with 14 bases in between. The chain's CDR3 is CASSPSDSVNSPLHF. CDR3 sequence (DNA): TGTGCCAGCAGCCCGTCGGACAGCGTTAATTCACCCCTCCACTTT.

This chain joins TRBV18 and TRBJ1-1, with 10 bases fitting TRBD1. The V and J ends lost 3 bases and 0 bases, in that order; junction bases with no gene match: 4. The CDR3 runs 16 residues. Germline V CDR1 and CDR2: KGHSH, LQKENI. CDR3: CASSPVTGGLNTEAFF. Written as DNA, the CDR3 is TGTGCCAGCTCACCTGTGACAGGGGGCTTGAACACTGAAGCTTTCTTT.

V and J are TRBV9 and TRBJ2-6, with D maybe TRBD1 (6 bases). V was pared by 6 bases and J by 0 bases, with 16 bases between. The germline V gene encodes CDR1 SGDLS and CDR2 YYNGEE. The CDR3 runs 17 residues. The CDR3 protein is CASTLGDTSSGANVLTF. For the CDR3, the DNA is TGTGCCAGCACCCTCGGGGACACCTCCTCTGGGGCCAACGTCCTGACTTTC.

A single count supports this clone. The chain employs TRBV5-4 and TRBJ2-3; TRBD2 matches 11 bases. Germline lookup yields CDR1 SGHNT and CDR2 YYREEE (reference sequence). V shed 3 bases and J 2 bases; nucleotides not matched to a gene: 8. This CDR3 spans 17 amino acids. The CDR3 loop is CASSSRLTSGNTDTQYF. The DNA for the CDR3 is TGTGCCAGCAGCTCCCGTTTGACTAGCGGGAACACAGATACGCAGTATTTT.

The CDR3 DNA sequence: TGTGCCAGCAGGGGCGGGACCTCCAATGGGCATGAGCAGTTCTTC. Translated: CASRGGTSNGHEQFF. This chain joins TRBV6-1 and TRBJ2-1; maybe TRBD2 (6 bases). This CDR3 region has 15 residues. Looked up from germline, CDR1 is MNHNS and CDR2 is SASEGT. The V gene lost 6 bases and the J gene lost 8 bases, with 20 bases spanning the gap.

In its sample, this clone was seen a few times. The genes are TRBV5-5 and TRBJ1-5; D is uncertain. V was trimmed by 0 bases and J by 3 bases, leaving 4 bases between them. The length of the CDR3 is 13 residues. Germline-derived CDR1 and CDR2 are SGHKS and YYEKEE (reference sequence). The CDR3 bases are TGTGCCAGCAGCTTGGTTTACAATCAGCCCCAGCATTTT. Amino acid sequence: CASSLVYNQPQHF.

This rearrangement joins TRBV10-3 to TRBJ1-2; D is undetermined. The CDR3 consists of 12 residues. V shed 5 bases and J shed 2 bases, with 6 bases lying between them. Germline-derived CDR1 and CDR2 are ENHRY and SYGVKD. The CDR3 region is CAISQVNYGYTF. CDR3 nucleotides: TGTGCCATCAGTCAGGTGAACTATGGCTACACCTTC.

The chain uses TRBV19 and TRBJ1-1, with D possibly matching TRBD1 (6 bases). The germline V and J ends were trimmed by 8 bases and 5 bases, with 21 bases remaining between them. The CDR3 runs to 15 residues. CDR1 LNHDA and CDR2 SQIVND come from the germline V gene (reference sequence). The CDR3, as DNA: TGTGCCAGTGTCACTACAAGGGGGTCGAGGACTGAAGCTTTCTTT. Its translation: CASVTTRGSRTEAFF.

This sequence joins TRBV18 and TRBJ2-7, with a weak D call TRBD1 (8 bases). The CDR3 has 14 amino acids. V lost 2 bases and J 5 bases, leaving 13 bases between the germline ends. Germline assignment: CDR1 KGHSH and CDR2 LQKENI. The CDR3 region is CASSPTGGGDEQYF. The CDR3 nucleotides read TGTGCCAGCTCACCAACAGGGGGGGGCGACGAGCAGTACTTC.

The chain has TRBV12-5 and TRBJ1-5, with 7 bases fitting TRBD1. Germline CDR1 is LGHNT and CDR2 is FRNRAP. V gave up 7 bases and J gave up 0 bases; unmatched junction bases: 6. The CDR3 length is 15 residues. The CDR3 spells CASVNDRVSNQPQHF. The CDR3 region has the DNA TGTGCTAGTGTCAACGACAGGGTTAGCAATCAGCCCCAGCATTTT.